A single sample gave rise to the 17 T cell receptor beta chains below, sequenced in a study of radiation and T cells in renal cell carcinoma. Noted time point: baseline pretreatment blood. Treatment described: 15 Gy SBRT to primary tumor, nephrectomy 4 weeks later. Clones were sequenced by immunoSEQ multiplex PCR, and TCRdb holds only the in-frame ones, with some missing. This sample yields around 140,000 clones, of which 88% are seen a single time; around 4% belongs to the top ten. The material was blood, obtained from a patient whose treatment included radiotherapy and nephrectomy. These receptors originate from a woman in her 70s with renal cell carcinoma.

The CDR3 here is CSANGQGTYGYTF. The CDR3 nucleotides read TGCAGCGCTAACGGACAGGGTACCTATGGCTACACCTTC. The chain is built from TRBV29-1 and TRBJ1-2, with 8 positions matching TRBD1. Unmatched junction bases numbered 8, after V lost 7 bases and J lost 4 bases. Germline V gene lookup returns CDR1 SQVTM and CDR2 ANQGSEA. The CDR3 runs 13 residues.

J is TRBJ2-7 and V is TRBV2; a possible D gene is TRBD2 (6 bases). Germline assignment: CDR1 SNHLY and CDR2 FYNNEI. The length of the CDR3 is 15 residues. Trimming shortened V by 5 bases and J by 2 bases, and 16 bases separated the two germline ends. The CDR3 reads CASSSGGGTPYEQYF. CDR3 sequence (DNA): TGTGCCAGCAGTTCCGGGGGTGGCACACCCTACGAGCAGTACTTC.

This clone occurred a few times. The chain recombines TRBV30 with TRBJ1-5; 7 bases are a match to TRBD1. CDR3 length: 13 amino acids. CDR1 is GTSNPN, CDR2 SVGIG, per germline (reference sequence). With 5 bases clipped from V and 2 bases from J, the junction kept 3 bases outside the gene matches. The CDR3 region has the DNA TGTGCCTGGTTTACAGGGGGCAATCAGCCCCAGCATTTT. Its translation is CAWFTGGNQPQHF. Filled out from reference TRBV30 and TRBJ1-5, the complete variable domain reads SQTIHQWPATLVQPVGSPLSLECTVEGTSNPNLYWYRQAAGRGLQLLFYSVGIGQISSEVPQNLSASRPQDRQFILSSKKLLLSDSGFYLCAWFTGGNQPQHFGDGTRLSIL.

The chain joins TRBV2 to TRBJ2-1; TRBD1 might be the D (6 bases). Trimming took 6 bases from V and 10 from J, leaving 13 bases between them. Germline CDR1 and CDR2: SNHLY and FYNNEI. The CDR3 is 12 residues long. This CDR3 is CASRAGAKEQFF. CDR3 bases: TGTGCCAGCAGGGCAGGGGCCAAGGAGCAGTTCTTC.

This chain links TRBV25-1 with TRBJ2-5; 12 positions match TRBD1. This CDR3 has 16 residues. After removal of 4 bases from V and 5 bases from J, the junction contained 8 bases not matched to a gene. Germline V lookup: CDR1 MGHDK, CDR2 SYGVNS. Written as DNA, the CDR3 is TGTGCCAGCAGTGTGGGGGACAGGGGGCGCCAGGAGACCCAGTACTTC. Translation: CASSVGDRGRQETQYF.

The rearrangement links TRBV19 to TRBJ1-1, with 7 nucleotides matching TRBD1. J gave up 1 base and V 3 bases, and 5 bases lay outside the gene matches. CDR1 and CDR2 from the germline V gene are LNHDA and SQIVND (reference sequence). The CDR3 consists of 15 residues. The CDR3 region is CASSIKTGTNTEAFF. The CDR3 DNA is TGTGCCAGTAGTATTAAGACAGGGACGAACACTGAAGCTTTCTTT.

This clone was observed a single time. The chain has TRBV7-2 and TRBJ1-5; D perhaps matches TRBD1 (5 bases). CDR1 SGHTA and CDR2 FQGNSA come from the germline V gene. Trimming stripped 3 bases from V and 6 bases from J, with 9 bases between. The CDR3 has 13 residues. The CDR3 is CASSFPGVQPQHF. The CDR3 nucleotides read TGTGCCAGCAGCTTTCCGGGGGTTCAGCCCCAGCATTTT.

This sequence joins TRBV4-1 and TRBJ1-5; no clear D. Germline loops: CDR1 MGHRA, CDR2 YSYEKL. The germline V and J ends were trimmed by 1 base and 0 bases, with 7 bases remaining between them. The CDR3 has 15 residues. CDR3 amino acids: CASSQAEYSNQPQHF. CDR3 DNA: TGCGCCAGCAGCCAAGCAGAGTATAGCAATCAGCCCCAGCATTTT.

The rearrangement joins TRBV7-2 to TRBJ1-1; D unclear. The V gene's germline CDR1 is SGHTA and CDR2 FQGNSA. V gave up 0 bases and J gave up 1 base, with 6 bases separating them. CDR3 length: 14 amino acids. The CDR3 DNA sequence: TGTGCCAGCAGCTTAGCGGGAAGGAACACTGAAGCTTTCTTT. Translation: CASSLAGRNTEAFF.

The rearrangement uses TRBV21-1 and TRBJ1-3. TRBV21-1 is listed as a pseudogene. The CDR3 extends over 19 amino acids. CDR3 amino acids: CASSKEGLNPYHSGNTIYF. CDR3 coding DNA: TGTGCCAGCAGCAAAGAGGGACTGAACCCTTACCACTCTGGAAACACCATATATTTT.

About this clone: One end of the junction does not line up with germline, which may come from a read error. This chain joins TRBV7-7 and TRBJ1-3, with no clear D. The V gene's germline CDR1 is SSHAT and CDR2 FNYEAQ (reference sequence). The CDR3 contains 14 residues. DNA for the CDR3: TGTGCTAGCAGCCCCCTCGGGCCTGGAAACACCATATATTTT. Translating gives CASSPLGPGNTIYF.

This rearrangement joins TRBV5-4 to TRBJ2-2; D gene unclear. Germline CDR1 SGHNT, CDR2 YYREEE (reference sequence). Trimming pared 0 bases from V and 2 bases from J, leaving 11 bases between. This CDR3 region has 16 residues. CDR3 amino acids: CASSLGVGRNTGELFF. Written as DNA, the CDR3 is TGTGCCAGCAGCTTGGGGGTTGGAAGAAACACCGGGGAGCTGTTTTTT.

V is TRBV27 and J is TRBJ2-3; 7 bases fit TRBD1. The junction had 2 bases not matched to a gene; V was cut back by 0 bases and J by 5 bases. The V gene's germline CDR1 is MNHEY and CDR2 SMNVEV (reference sequence). The CDR3 has 14 residues. Here the CDR3 reads CASSLSPGGDTQYF. The CDR3 DNA sequence: TGTGCCAGCAGTTTATCTCCAGGGGGAGATACGCAGTATTTT.

The chain uses TRBV5-6 and TRBJ1-1; 8 nucleotides match TRBD1. There are 14 residues in the CDR3. The germline gives CDR1 SGHDT, CDR2 YYEEEE. V shed 1 base, J shed 1 base, and the junction held 0 bases outside the gene matches. The CDR3 spells CASSLTGGNTEAFF. CDR3 sequence (DNA): TGTGCCAGCAGCTTGACAGGGGGGAACACTGAAGCTTTCTTT.

This rearrangement joins TRBV27 to TRBJ1-1, with TRBD1 matching over 9 bases. V was pared by 6 bases and J by 5 bases, with 4 bases of the junction left unmatched. Germline V CDR1 and CDR2: MNHEY, SMNVEV (reference sequence). This CDR3 is built from 13 residues. This CDR3 reads CASRGQGRTEAFF. In DNA form, the CDR3 reads TGTGCCAGCAGGGGACAGGGTCGTACTGAAGCTTTCTTT.

This clone was counted only a few times. The chain recombines TRBV9 with TRBJ1-5, with D tentatively TRBD1 (6 bases). The V gene lost 0 bases and the J gene lost 6 bases, with 10 bases spanning the gap. The CDR3 extends over 14 amino acids. Germline V gene lookup returns CDR1 SGDLS and CDR2 YYNGEE. The CDR3 bases are TGTGCCAGCAGCGTAGAGGGGGGCGGTCAGCCCCAGCATTTT. Residues: CASSVEGGGQPQHF.

The rearrangement uses TRBV7-8 and TRBJ2-3, with 9 nucleotides matching TRBD2. This CDR3 contains 18 residues. In germline, CDR1 is SGHVS, CDR2 FQNEAQ. Trimming cost V 5 bases and J 1 base; bases outside gene matches: 13. The chain's CDR3 is CASSPRPRASGGTDTQYF. The CDR3 DNA is TGTGCCAGCAGCCCCCGGCCCCGGGCTAGCGGGGGCACAGATACGCAGTATTTT.